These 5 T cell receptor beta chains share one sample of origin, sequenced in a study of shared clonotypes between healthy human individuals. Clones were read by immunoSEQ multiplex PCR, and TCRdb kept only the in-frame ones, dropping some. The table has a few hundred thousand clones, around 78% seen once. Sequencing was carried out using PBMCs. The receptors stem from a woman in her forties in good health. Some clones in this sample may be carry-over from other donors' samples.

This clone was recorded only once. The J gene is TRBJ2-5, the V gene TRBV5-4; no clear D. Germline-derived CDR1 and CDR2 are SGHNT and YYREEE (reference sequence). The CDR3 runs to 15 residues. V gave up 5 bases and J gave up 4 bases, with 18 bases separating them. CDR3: CASRVSLRAGETQYF. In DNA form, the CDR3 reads TGTGCCAGCAGAGTTTCGTTAAGGGCAGGAGAGACCCAGTACTTC. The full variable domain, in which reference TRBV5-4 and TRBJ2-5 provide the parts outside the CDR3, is ETGVTQSPTHLIKTRGQQVTLRCSSQSGHNTVSWYQQALGQGPQFIFQYYREEENGRGNFPPRFSGLQFPNYSSELNVNALELDDSALYLCASRVSLRAGETQYFGPGTRLLVL.

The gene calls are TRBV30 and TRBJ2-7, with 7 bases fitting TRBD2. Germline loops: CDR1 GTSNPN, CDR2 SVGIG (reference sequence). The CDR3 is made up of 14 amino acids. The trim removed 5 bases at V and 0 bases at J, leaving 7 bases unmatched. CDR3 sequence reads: CAWVRAGSSYEQYF. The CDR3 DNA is TGTGCCTGGGTACGAGCGGGAAGCTCCTACGAGCAGTACTTC.

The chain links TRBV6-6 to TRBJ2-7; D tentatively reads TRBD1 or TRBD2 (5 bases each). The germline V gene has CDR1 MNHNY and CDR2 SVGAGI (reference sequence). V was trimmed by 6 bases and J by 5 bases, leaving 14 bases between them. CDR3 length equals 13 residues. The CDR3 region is CASREGQGNEQYF. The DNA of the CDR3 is TGTGCCAGCAGAGAGGGTCAGGGCAACGAGCAGTACTTC.

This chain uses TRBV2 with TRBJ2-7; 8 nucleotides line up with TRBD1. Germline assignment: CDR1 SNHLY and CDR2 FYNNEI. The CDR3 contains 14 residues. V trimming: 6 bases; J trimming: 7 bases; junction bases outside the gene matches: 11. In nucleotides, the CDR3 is TGTGCCAGCAGCGTGGGACAGGCGGTTGGGGAGCAGTACTTC. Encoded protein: CASSVGQAVGEQYF.

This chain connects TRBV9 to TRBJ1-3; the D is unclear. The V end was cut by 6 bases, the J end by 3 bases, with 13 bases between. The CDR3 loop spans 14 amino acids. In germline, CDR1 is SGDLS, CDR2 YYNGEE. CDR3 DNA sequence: TGTGCCAGCAACCTGGACGAAGGTGGAAACACCATATATTTT. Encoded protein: CASNLDEGGNTIYF. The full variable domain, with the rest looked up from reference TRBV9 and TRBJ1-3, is DSGVTQTPKHLITATGQRVTLRCSPRSGDLSVYWYQQSLDQGLQFLIQYYNGEERAKGNILERFSAQQFPDLHSELNLSSLELGDSALYFCASNLDEGGNTIYFGEGSWLTVV.